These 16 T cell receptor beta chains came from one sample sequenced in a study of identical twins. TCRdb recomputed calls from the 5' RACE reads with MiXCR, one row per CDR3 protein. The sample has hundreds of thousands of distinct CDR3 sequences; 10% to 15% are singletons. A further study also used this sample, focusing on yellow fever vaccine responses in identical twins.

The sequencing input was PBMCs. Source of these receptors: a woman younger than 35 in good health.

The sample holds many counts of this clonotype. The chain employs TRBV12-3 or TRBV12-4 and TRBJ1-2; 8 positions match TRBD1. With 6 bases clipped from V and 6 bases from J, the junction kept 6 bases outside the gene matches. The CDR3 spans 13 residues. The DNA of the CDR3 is TGTGCCAGCAGCCCAGGGGGCGTCCATGGCTACACCTTC. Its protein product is CASSPGGVHGYTF.

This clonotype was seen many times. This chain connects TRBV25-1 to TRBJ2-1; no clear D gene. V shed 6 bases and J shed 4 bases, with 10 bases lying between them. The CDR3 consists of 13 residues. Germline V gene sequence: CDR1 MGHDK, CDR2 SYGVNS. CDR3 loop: CASRGFAYNEQFF. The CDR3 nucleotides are TGTGCCAGCAGGGGGTTTGCGTACAATGAGCAGTTCTTC.

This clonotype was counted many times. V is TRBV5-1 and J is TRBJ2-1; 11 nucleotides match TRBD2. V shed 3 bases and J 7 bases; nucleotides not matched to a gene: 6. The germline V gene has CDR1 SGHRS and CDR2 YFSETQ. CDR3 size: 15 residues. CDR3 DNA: TGCGCCAGCAGCTCTAAAGGACTAGCGGGTAATGAGCAGTTCTTC. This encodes CASSSKGLAGNEQFF. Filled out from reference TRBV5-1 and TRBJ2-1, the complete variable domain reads KAGVTQTPRYLIKTRGQQVTLSCSPISGHRSVSWYQQTPGQGLQFLFEYFSETQRNKGNFPGRFSGRQFSNSRSEMNVSTLELGDSALYLCASSSKGLAGNEQFFGPGTRLTVL.

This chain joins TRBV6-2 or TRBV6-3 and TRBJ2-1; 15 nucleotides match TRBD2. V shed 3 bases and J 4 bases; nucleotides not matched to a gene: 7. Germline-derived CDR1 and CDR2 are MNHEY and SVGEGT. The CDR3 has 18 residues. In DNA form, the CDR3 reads TGTGCCAGCAGTTATTCCGGACTAGCGGGAGGGGGGTACAATGAGCAGTTCTTC. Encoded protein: CASSYSGLAGGGYNEQFF.

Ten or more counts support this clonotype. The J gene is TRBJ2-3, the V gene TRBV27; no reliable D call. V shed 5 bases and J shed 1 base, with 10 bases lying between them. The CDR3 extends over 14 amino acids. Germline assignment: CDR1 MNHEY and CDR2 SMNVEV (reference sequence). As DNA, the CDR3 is TGTGCCAGCAGTCGCTCCTCGGGCACAGATACGCAGTATTTT. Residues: CASSRSSGTDTQYF.

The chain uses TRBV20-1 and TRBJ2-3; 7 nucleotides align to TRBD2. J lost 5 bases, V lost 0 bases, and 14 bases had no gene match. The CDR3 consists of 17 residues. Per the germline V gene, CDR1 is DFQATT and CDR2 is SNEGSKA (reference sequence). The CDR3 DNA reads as TGCAGTGCTAGAGACGGGACTATGCCCGGTATGAGAGATACGCAGTATTTT. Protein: CSARDGTMPGMRDTQYF.

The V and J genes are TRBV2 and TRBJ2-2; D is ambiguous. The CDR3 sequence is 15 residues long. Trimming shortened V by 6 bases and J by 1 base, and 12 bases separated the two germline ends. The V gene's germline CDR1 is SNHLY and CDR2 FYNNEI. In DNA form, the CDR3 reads TGTGCCAGCAGAGAGGAGTTCTGGAACACCGGGGAGCTGTTTTTT. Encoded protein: CASREEFWNTGELFF.

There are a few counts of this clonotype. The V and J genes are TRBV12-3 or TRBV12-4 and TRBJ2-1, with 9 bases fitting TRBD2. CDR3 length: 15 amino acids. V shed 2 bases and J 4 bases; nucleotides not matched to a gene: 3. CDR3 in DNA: TGTGCCAGCAGTTTAACAGCGGGAGGTTACAATGAGCAGTTCTTC. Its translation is CASSLTAGGYNEQFF.

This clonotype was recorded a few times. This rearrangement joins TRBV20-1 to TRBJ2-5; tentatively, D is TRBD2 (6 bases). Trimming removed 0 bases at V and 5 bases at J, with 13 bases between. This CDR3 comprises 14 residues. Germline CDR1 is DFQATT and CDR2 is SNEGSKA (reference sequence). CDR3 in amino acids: CSARDWAGKETQYF. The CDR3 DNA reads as TGCAGTGCTAGAGATTGGGCGGGGAAGGAGACCCAGTACTTC.

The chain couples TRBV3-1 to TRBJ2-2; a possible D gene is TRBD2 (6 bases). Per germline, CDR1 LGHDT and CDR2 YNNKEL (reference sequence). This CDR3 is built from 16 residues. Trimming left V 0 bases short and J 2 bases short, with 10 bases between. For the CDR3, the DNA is TGTGCCAGCAGCCAAGATTGGGGGGAAAACACCGGGGAGCTGTTTTTT. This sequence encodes CASSQDWGENTGELFF.

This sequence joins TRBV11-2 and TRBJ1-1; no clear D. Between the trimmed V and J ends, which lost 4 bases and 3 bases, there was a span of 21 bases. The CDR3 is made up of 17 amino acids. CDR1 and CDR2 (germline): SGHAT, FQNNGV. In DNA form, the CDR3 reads TGTGCCAGCAGCTCGAGACGAGGGATTCTCCCGGACACTGAAGCTTTCTTT. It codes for CASSSRRGILPDTEAFF.

CDR3 sequence: CASSDGVGIVTDTQYF. The CDR3 DNA sequence: TGTGCCAGCAGTGATGGGGTAGGGATCGTCACAGATACGCAGTATTTT. The chain recombines TRBV6-1 with TRBJ2-3; the D is unclear. The ends were cut back, 3 bases at V and 2 bases at J, with 15 bases in the middle. Germline loops: CDR1 MNHNS, CDR2 SASEGT. The CDR3 loop spans 16 amino acids.

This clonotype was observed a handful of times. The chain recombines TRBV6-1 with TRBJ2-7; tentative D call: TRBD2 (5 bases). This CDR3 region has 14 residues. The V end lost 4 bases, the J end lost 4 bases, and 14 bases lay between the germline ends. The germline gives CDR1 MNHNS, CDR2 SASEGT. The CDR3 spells CASSGWERPYEQYV. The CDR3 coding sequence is TGTGCCAGCAGTGGATGGGAGCGGCCATACGAGCAGTACGTC.

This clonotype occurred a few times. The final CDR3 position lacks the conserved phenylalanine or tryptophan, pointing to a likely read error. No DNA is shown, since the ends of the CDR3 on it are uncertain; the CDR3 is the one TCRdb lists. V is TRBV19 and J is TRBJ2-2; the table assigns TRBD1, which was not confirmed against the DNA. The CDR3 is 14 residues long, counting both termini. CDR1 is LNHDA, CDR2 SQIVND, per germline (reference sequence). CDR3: CASSGNFRDICRKP.

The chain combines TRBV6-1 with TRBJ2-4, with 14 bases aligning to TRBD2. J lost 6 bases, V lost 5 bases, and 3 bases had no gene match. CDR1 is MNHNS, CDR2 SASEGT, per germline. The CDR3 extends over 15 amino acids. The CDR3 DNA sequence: TGTGCCAGCAGTATTGGGACTAGCGGGAGAAACATTCAGTACTTC. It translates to CASSIGTSGRNIQYF.

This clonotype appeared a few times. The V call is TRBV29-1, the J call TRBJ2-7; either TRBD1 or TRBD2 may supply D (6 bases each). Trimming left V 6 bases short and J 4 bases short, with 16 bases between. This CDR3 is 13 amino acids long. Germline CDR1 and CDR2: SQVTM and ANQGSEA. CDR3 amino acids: CSVIEGGVYEQYF. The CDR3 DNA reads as TGCAGCGTCATCGAGGGGGGAGTTTACGAGCAGTACTTC.